A selection of T cell receptor beta chains follows, all from one sample in a study of control samples from healthy donors and cancer patients. The repertoire was sequenced with immunoSEQ multiplex PCR; TCRdb's copy has only in-frame clones and lacks some. The sample includes 120,000 or so clones, about nine tenths seen only once; the top ten take around 9.4%. Sequencing was carried out using blood. The source is a man in his forties in good health. The CDR3 runs from the conserved cysteine through the conserved F or W. D genes are given only for firm matches. Clone size is given for some rows only: seen once, a few or many times, or a class if the clone is expanded.

j_call,v_call,clone_size,cdr3_length,d_call,cdr3_aa,cdr3_nt
TRBJ1-2,TRBV29-1,once,12,TRBD1,CSVDRTGRGYTF,TGCAGCGTTGACAGGACAGGGCGAGGCTACACCTTC
TRBJ2-3,TRBV2,.,12,.,CASSPRPDTQYF,TGTGCCAGCAGTCCGCGTCCAGATACGCAGTATTTT
TRBJ2-5,TRBV18,.,15,TRBD1,CASSPRDSSTETQYF,TGTGCCAGCTCACCCCGGGACAGTTCTACGGAGACCCAGTACTTC
TRBJ2-2,TRBV19,.,14,.,CASKSHTLTGELFF,TGTGCCAGTAAGTCCCACACTCTGACCGGGGAGCTGTTTTTT
TRBJ1-4,TRBV5-1,.,14,TRBD1,CASSVDRGDEKLFF,TGCGCCAGCAGCGTGGACAGGGGAGATGAAAAACTGTTTTTT
TRBJ1-4,TRBV27,.,18,TRBD1,CASSLSGTGAATGKKLFF,TGTGCCAGCAGTTTATCGGGGACAGGGGCCGCAACAGGGAAAAAACTGTTTTTT
TRBJ2-7,TRBV11-2,.,14,.,CASRKIQGPYEQYF,TGTGCCAGCAGAAAAATCCAGGGCCCCTACGAGCAGTACTTC
TRBJ1-2,TRBV5-4,.,13,.,CASSVDRGLGYTF,TGTGCCAGCAGCGTTGACCGTGGGCTTGGCTACACCTTC
TRBJ1-5,TRBV19,.,16,.,CASSIGAYTTGRAQHF,TGTGCCAGTAGTATAGGGGCATACACGACGGGAAGGGCCCAGCATTTT
TRBJ1-2,TRBV27,few,14,TRBD1,CASSSTGTAYGYTF,TGTGCCAGCAGTTCTACCGGGACAGCCTATGGCTACACCTTC
TRBJ2-1,TRBV4-1,.,12,.,CASSLRGEEQFF,TGCGCCAGCAGCCTCCGAGGGGAGGAGCAGTTCTTC
TRBJ2-1,TRBV11-2,.,12,.,CASSSGREEQFF,TGTGCCAGCAGCTCCGGAAGGGAGGAGCAGTTCTTC
TRBJ1-5,TRBV6-5,.,13,.,CASSYQLSSPQHF,TGTGCCAGCAGTTACCAGTTGTCCTCGCCCCAGCATTTT
TRBJ2-3,TRBV5-1,few,14,TRBD2,CASKGGGAADTQYF,TGCGCCAGCAAAGGCGGGGGGGCCGCAGATACGCAGTATTTT
TRBJ2-1,TRBV2,once,12,.,CASSPQRTEQFF,TGTGCCAGCAGTCCTCAGCGGACCGAGCAGTTCTTC
TRBJ1-1,TRBV7-9,.,13,.,CASSSTGNTEAFF,TGTGCCAGCAGCTCTACAGGAAACACTGAAGCTTTCTTT
TRBJ2-1,TRBV19,.,14,.,CASSEQGSYNEQFF,TGTGCCAGTAGTGAACAGGGATCCTACAATGAGCAGTTCTTC
TRBJ1-2,TRBV4-3,.,16,.,CASSQGLVGSYYGYTF,TGCGCCAGCAGCCAAGGACTAGTAGGGAGCTACTATGGCTACACCTTC
TRBJ1-1,TRBV30,.,13,.,CAWSVKGRTEAFF,TGTGCCTGGAGTGTAAAGGGGCGGACTGAAGCTTTCTTT
TRBJ2-2,TRBV7-3,.,17,TRBD1,CASSLADRGSGTGELFF,TGTGCCAGCAGCCTGGCGGACAGGGGTTCGGGCACCGGGGAGCTGTTTTTT
TRBJ2-1,TRBV12-3/TRBV12-4,.,11,.,CASSYNNEQFF,TGTGCCAGCAGTTACAACAATGAGCAGTTCTTC
TRBJ2-1,TRBV5-1,.,17,TRBD2,CASSSTSGQPSYNEQFF,TGCGCCAGCAGCTCGACTAGCGGGCAACCCTCCTACAATGAGCAGTTCTTC
TRBJ1-1,TRBV11-3,.,14,.,CASSLGEGNTEAFF,TGTGCCAGCAGCTTAGGGGAAGGGAACACTGAAGCTTTCTTT
TRBJ1-1,TRBV12-5,.,14,.,CASVATYENTEAFF,TGTGCTAGTGTTGCGACCTATGAAAACACTGAAGCTTTCTTT
TRBJ1-1,TRBV5-1,.,13,.,CASRGEGSTEAFF,TGCGCCAGCAGGGGGGAAGGAAGCACTGAAGCTTTCTTT
TRBJ1-5,TRBV27,.,14,.,CASSLLGANQPQHF,TGTGCCAGCAGTTTATTGGGGGCGAATCAGCCCCAGCATTTT
TRBJ1-1,TRBV6-6,.,15,TRBD1,CASSSLGQGVTEAFF,TGTGCCAGCAGTTCCTTGGGACAGGGAGTCACTGAAGCTTTCTTT
TRBJ1-3,TRBV2,.,15,.,CASSAKGIAGNTIYF,TGTGCCAGCAGCGCGAAGGGGATAGCTGGAAACACCATATATTTT
TRBJ1-6,TRBV2,.,14,.,CASGRTDYNSPLHF,TGTGCCAGCGGTAGGACAGATTATAATTCACCCCTCCACTTT
TRBJ1-5,TRBV25-1,.,12,.,CASSFGVAPQHF,TGTGCCAGCAGTTTCGGGGTGGCGCCCCAGCATTTT
TRBJ2-5,TRBV4-3,.,17,TRBD2,CASSQDPERGGGETQYF,TGCGCCAGCAGCCAAGATCCTGAGCGGGGGGGTGGAGAGACCCAGTACTTC
TRBJ2-2,TRBV9,.,15,.,CASRKEGSHTGELFF,TGTGCCAGCAGAAAGGAAGGGTCCCACACCGGGGAGCTGTTTTTT
TRBJ2-3,TRBV5-1,.,15,TRBD2,CASSLSGRGADTQYF,TGCGCCAGCAGCTTGTCCGGACGGGGGGCAGATACGCAGTATTTT
TRBJ2-3,TRBV9,.,14,TRBD2,CASSPSGGTDTQYF,TGTGCCAGCAGCCCAAGCGGGGGGACAGATACGCAGTATTTT
TRBJ1-1,TRBV15,.,15,.,CATSRDQGYHTEAFF,TGTGCCACCAGCAGAGATCAGGGGTATCACACTGAAGCTTTCTTT
TRBJ2-7,TRBV7-9,.,16,.,CASSLALRLARFEQYF,TGTGCCAGCAGCTTAGCCCTTCGGCTAGCTCGATTCGAGCAGTACTTC
TRBJ1-1,TRBV2,once,15,.,CASSEVRRGRSEAFF,TGTGCCAGCAGTGAAGTTCGGAGGGGAAGATCTGAAGCTTTCTTT
TRBJ1-1,TRBV19,.,16,.,CASSIALTGRNTEAFF,TGTGCCAGTAGTATCGCCCTGACAGGTCGGAACACTGAAGCTTTCTTT
TRBJ1-6,TRBV7-9,.,15,TRBD1,CASPTGTVYNSPLHF,TGTGCCAGCCCTACCGGGACAGTCTATAATTCACCCCTCCACTTT
TRBJ2-5,TRBV4-1,.,16,.,CASSQEAGVFQETQYF,TGCGCCAGCAGCCAAGAGGCAGGGGTATTCCAAGAGACCCAGTACTTC
TRBJ2-1,TRBV6-5,.,12,.,CASSSYRTEQFF,TGTGCCAGCAGCTCTTACAGGACCGAGCAGTTCTTC
TRBJ1-5,TRBV2,.,15,TRBD1,CASRPGTVSNQPQHF,TGTGCCAGCAGACCTGGGACAGTAAGCAATCAGCCCCAGCATTTT
TRBJ1-2,TRBV4-3,few,14,TRBD1,CASSQTGGEQGYTF,TGCGCCAGCAGCCAGACAGGGGGCGAACAAGGCTACACCTTC
TRBJ2-5,TRBV7-2,.,15,TRBD1,CASSLALGGRETQYF,TGTGCCAGCAGCTTAGCGTTAGGGGGCCGAGAGACCCAGTACTTC
TRBJ2-7,TRBV7-9,.,14,TRBD1,CASSLLGQGGEQYF,TGTGCCAGCAGCTTATTGGGACAGGGAGGCGAGCAGTACTTC
TRBJ1-2,TRBV5-1,.,13,.,CASSFHIDYGYTF,TGCGCCAGCAGCTTCCATATAGATTATGGCTACACCTTC
TRBJ2-1,TRBV2,.,13,.,CASSDQGYNEQFF,TGTGCCAGCAGTGACCAGGGGTACAATGAGCAGTTCTTC
TRBJ1-2,TRBV4-1,.,16,.,CASSQGSSMPTQGYTF,TGCGCCAGCAGCCAAGGCTCGTCGATGCCCACTCAGGGCTACACCTTC
TRBJ1-5,TRBV12-5,.,16,.,CASGLIEEDSNQPQHF,TGTGCTAGTGGTTTGATAGAGGAAGATAGCAATCAGCCCCAGCATTTT
TRBJ2-3,TRBV20-1,.,16,.,CSASDPGGGNRGTQYF,TGCAGTGCTAGTGACCCGGGGGGAGGGAACAGGGGAACGCAGTATTTT